The next 11 T cell receptor beta chains were all read from a single sample in a study of blood T cell repertoires in COVID-19. Assay: immunoSEQ multiplex PCR; the TCRdb copy retains only in-frame clones and omits some. The sample yields approximately 24,000 clones, around 90% seen once. The sequenced sample was peripheral blood. Receptors originate from a man aged 65-85 years with acute or convalescent COVID-19.

The chain is built from TRBV19 and TRBJ1-6; D remains unclear. V was shortened by 7 bases and J by 5 bases, with 6 bases between the two germline ends. The CDR3 totals 12 residues. Per the germline V gene, CDR1 is LNHDA and CDR2 is SQIVND (reference sequence). CDR3 coding DNA: TGTGCCAGTACCTCAGATAATTCACCCCTCCACTTT. Translation gives CASTSDNSPLHF.

The V call is TRBV7-2, the J call TRBJ1-1, with no clear D. Germline assignment: CDR1 SGHTA and CDR2 FQGNSA. V was cut by 2 bases and J by 6 bases, with 16 bases left in between. The CDR3 runs to 15 residues. CDR3 residues: CASSLIPGNPAEAFF. The CDR3 region has the DNA TGTGCCAGCAGCTTAATCCCGGGAAACCCCGCTGAAGCTTTCTTT.

The table lists this clone with a count of one. This chain joins TRBV6-5 and TRBJ2-5; tentatively, D is TRBD2 (6 bases). Germline values: CDR1 MNHEY, CDR2 SVGAGI. Trimming left V 0 bases short and J 5 bases short, with 13 bases between. This CDR3 spans 15 amino acids. The CDR3 DNA follows: TGTGCCAGCAGTTACTCAACGTTAGCGGATGAGACCCAGTACTTC. Translated, it gives CASSYSTLADETQYF.

The V call is TRBV11-2, the J call TRBJ1-1; D is unclear. CDR1 SGHAT and CDR2 FQNNGV come from the germline V gene. This CDR3 contains 13 residues. The V and J ends lost 0 bases and 11 bases respectively, with 13 bases between them. CDR3 bases: TGTGCCAGCAGCTTAGACTTGACAAGGTCGGCTTTCTTT. Translation: CASSLDLTRSAFF.

V gene TRBV11-3 combines with J gene TRBJ1-4, with TRBD1 identical over 10 bases. With 5 bases clipped from V and 0 bases from J, the junction kept 9 bases outside the gene matches. Per germline, CDR1 SGHNT and CDR2 YENEEA. CDR3 length: 18 residues. CDR3 residues: CASSPRTGGQATNEKLFF. CDR3 sequence (DNA): TGTGCCAGCAGCCCACGGACAGGGGGACAGGCAACTAATGAAAAACTGTTTTTT.

V gene TRBV13 combines with J gene TRBJ1-4; 11 nucleotides agree with TRBD1. Germline V lookup: CDR1 PRHDT, CDR2 FYEKMQ (reference sequence). The CDR3 covers 13 residues. The junction had 1 base not matched to a gene; V was cut back by 5 bases and J by 8 bases. CDR3 loop: CASSRDRGEKLFF. As DNA, the CDR3 is TGTGCCAGCAGCCGGGACAGGGGGGAAAAACTGTTTTTT.

This clone was seen once. The genes are TRBV5-4 and TRBJ1-1; D uncertain. CDR1 and CDR2 (germline): SGHNT, YYREEE (reference sequence). The V gene lost 1 base and the J gene lost 5 bases, with 9 bases spanning the gap. The CDR3 totals 13 residues. The CDR3 coding sequence is TGTGCCAGCAGCTTGTATGCGGGGACTGAAGCTTTCTTT. Its translation: CASSLYAGTEAFF. Combining the CDR3 with reference TRBV5-4 and TRBJ1-1 gives the whole variable domain ETGVTQSPTHLIKTRGQQVTLRCSSQSGHNTVSWYQQALGQGPQFIFQYYREEENGRGNFPPRFSGLQFPNYSSELNVNALELDDSALYLCASSLYAGTEAFFGQGTRLTVV.

The chain links TRBV2 to TRBJ1-1; D is undetermined. Germline-derived CDR1 and CDR2 are SNHLY and FYNNEI. Trimming took off 2 bases at V and 4 bases at J, with 14 bases between the two ends. The CDR3 spans 15 residues. The CDR3 DNA reads as TGTGCCAGCAGTGAATCCGAGGGTCAAGGCACTGAAGCTTTCTTT. The encoded protein is CASSESEGQGTEAFF.

The rearrangement uses TRBV14 and TRBJ2-5; no reliable D call. Germline V gene data show CDR1 as SGHDN and CDR2 as FVKESK. There are 13 residues in the CDR3. V gave up 2 bases and J gave up 5 bases, with 9 bases separating them. This CDR3 reads CASSQNILETQYF. The CDR3 DNA reads as TGTGCCAGCAGCCAAAACATTCTGGAGACCCAGTACTTC.

Here the CDR3 DNA reads TGTGCCAGCAGCTCGCCCTCAGGGGCCGGCACTGAAGCTTTCTTT. Its translation: CASSSPSGAGTEAFF. The J gene is TRBJ1-1, the V gene TRBV11-1, with a weak D call TRBD1 (6 bases). V shed 4 bases and J shed 4 bases, with 16 bases lying between them. The CDR3 totals 15 residues. From germline, CDR1 is SGHAT and CDR2 FQDESV (reference sequence).

This sequence joins TRBV19 and TRBJ2-7; TRBD2 is a possible D gene (6 bases). The CDR3 is made up of 16 amino acids. V lost 10 bases and J lost 2, with 24 bases in between. The V gene's germline CDR1 is LNHDA and CDR2 SQIVND (reference sequence). CDR3 bases: TGTGCCACCCAAAGGGGAGGTGGGAGCTTACCCTACGAGCAGTACTTC. Translated, it gives CATQRGGGSLPYEQYF.